The sequence of this T cell receptor (beta chain) was determined in a study of vaccination effects on CD4 cells after COVID-19. Looking at the study overall: Participants were given two doses of BNT162b2 or mRNA-1273 vaccine.

Before any sequencing was done, the ViraFEST assay used viral peptide pools to expand antigen-specific CD4+ T cells. Isolation of CD4+ T cells took place after about 10 days of culture. The healthy vaccine recipients, who had no prior SARS-CoV-2 infection, showed negative nucleocapsid antibodies. The authors exchanged half the medium for IL-2 medium on days 3 and 7. Trimming took off 6 bases at V and 7 bases at J, with 7 bases between the two ends. The germline CDR1 and CDR2 sequences are MDHEN and SYDVKM. CDR3 length: 12 residues. Clones were read by immunoSEQ multiplex PCR, and TCRdb kept only the in-frame ones, dropping some. Among under 75,000 clones, under 90% were seen once, and the ten largest hold 12%. Notes on this clone: As yet, its antigen is unknown.

General study findings and limits: Clones induced by infection and by vaccine showed marked clonal contraction late after vaccination. Common cold coronavirus cross-reactivity was shown by only 1 of 255 vaccine-induced clones in healthy vaccinees.

The chain links TRBV28 to TRBJ1-6; D is uncertain. This TCR derives from a human donor who received a COVID-19 vaccine. The sample in question was CD4+ T cells from PBMCs cultured with SARS-CoV-2 spike peptides, obtained before COVID-19 vaccination. CDR3 amino acids: CASSYTNSPLHF. The CDR3 region has the DNA TGTGCCAGCAGCTATACAAATTCACCCCTCCACTTT.